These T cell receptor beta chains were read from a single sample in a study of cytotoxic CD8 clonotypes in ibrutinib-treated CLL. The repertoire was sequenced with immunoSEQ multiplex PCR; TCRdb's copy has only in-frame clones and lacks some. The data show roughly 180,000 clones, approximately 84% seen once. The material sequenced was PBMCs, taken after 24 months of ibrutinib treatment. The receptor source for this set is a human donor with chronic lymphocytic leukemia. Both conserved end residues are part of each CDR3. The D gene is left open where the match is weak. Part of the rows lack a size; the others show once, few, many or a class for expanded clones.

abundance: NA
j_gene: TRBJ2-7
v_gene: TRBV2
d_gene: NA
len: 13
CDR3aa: CASRFTTVYEQYF
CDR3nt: TGTGCCAGCAGGTTTACGACGGTATACGAGCAGTACTTC

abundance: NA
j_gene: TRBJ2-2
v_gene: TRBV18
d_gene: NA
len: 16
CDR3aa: CASSARQRTNTGELFF
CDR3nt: TGTGCCAGCTCAGCTCGACAGCGTACGAACACCGGGGAGCTGTTTTTT

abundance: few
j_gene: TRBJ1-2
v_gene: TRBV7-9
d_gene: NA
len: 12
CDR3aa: CASSYRDYGYTF
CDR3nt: TGTGCCAGCAGCTACAGGGACTATGGCTACACCTTC

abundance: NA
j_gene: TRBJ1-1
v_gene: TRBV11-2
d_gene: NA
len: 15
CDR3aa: CASSSLRGRDTEAFF
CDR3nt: TGTGCCAGCAGCAGTCTGAGGGGCAGGGACACTGAAGCTTTCTTT

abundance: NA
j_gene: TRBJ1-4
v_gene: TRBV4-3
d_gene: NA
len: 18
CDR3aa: CASSQDLGRGTTNEKLFF
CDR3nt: TGCGCCAGCAGCCAAGATTTGGGACGGGGGACAACTAATGAAAAACTGTTTTTT

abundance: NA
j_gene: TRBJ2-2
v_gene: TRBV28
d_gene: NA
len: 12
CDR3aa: CASSPNTGELFF
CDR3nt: TGTGCCAGCAGTCCAAACACCGGGGAGCTGTTTTTT

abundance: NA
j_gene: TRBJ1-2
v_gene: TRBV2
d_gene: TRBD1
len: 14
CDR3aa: CASTETGPSHGYTF
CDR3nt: TGTGCCAGCACCGAGACAGGGCCGTCTCATGGCTACACCTTC

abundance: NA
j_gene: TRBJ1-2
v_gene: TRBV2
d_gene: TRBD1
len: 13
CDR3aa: CARPQGSAYGYTF
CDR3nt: TGTGCCCGACCACAGGGGTCGGCCTATGGCTACACCTTC

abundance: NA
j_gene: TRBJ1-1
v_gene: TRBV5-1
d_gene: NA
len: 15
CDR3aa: CASSPTGGRITEAFF
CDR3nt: TGCGCCAGCAGCCCCACGGGCGGCAGAATAACTGAAGCTTTCTTT

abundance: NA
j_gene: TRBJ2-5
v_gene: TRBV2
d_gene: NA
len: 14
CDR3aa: CASSEGGVGETQYF
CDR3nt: TGTGCCAGCAGCGAAGGGGGTGTTGGAGAGACCCAGTACTTC

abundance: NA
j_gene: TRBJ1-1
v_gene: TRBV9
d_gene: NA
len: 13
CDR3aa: CASSVMAATEAFF
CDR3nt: TGTGCCAGCAGCGTGATGGCAGCTACTGAAGCTTTCTTT

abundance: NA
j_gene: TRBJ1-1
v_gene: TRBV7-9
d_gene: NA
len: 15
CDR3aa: CASTPTGFGNTEAFF
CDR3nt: TGTGCCAGCACTCCCACAGGCTTTGGGAACACTGAAGCTTTCTTT

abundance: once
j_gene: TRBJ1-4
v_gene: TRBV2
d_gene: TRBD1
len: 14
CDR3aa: CASGQEATNEKLFF
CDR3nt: TGTGCCAGCGGACAGGAGGCAACTAATGAAAAACTGTTTTTT

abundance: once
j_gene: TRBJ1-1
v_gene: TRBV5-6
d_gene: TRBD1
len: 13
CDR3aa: CASSPWTGSEAFF
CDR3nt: TGTGCCAGCAGCCCATGGACAGGGTCTGAAGCTTTCTTT

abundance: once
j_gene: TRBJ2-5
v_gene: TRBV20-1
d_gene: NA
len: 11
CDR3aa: CSAPRQETQYF
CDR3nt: TGCAGTGCTCCGCGACAAGAGACCCAGTACTTC

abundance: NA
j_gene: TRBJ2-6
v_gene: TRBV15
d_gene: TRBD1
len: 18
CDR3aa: CATSPRDRAISGANVLTF
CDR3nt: TGTGCCACCAGCCCCCGAGACAGGGCAATCTCTGGGGCCAACGTCCTGACTTTC

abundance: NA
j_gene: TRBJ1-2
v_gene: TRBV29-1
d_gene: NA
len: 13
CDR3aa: CSVLSWSSQGYTF
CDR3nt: TGCAGCGTTTTAAGTTGGTCGTCTCAAGGCTACACCTTC

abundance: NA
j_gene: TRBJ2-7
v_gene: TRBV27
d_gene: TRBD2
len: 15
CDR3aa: CASSLGLAGAREQYF
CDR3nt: TGTGCCAGCAGTTTAGGGCTAGCGGGAGCAAGGGAGCAGTACTTC

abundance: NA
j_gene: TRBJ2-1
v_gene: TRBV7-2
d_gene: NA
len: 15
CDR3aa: CASSLGRGSYNEQFF
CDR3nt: TGTGCCAGCAGCTTAGGAAGGGGCTCCTACAATGAGCAGTTCTTC

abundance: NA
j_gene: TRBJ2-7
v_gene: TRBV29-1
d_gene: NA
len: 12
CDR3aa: CSVAEQSYEQYF
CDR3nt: TGCAGCGTTGCGGAACAGTCCTACGAGCAGTACTTC

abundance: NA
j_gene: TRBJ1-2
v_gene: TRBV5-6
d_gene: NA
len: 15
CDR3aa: CASSLVIQSYYGYTF
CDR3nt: TGTGCCAGCAGCTTGGTGATTCAATCGTACTATGGCTACACCTTC

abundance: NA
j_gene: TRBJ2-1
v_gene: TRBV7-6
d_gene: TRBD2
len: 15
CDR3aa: CASSPERGPRGEQFF
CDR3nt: TGTGCCAGCAGCCCCGAGCGGGGGCCCCGGGGGGAGCAGTTCTTC

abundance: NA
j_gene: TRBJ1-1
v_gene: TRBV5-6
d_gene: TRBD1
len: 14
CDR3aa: CASSFRDRGTEAFF
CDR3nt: TGTGCCAGCAGCTTCCGGGACAGGGGTACTGAAGCTTTCTTT

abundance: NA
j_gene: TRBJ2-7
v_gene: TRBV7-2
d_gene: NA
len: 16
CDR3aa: CASSLGVGGVSYEQYF
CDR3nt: TGTGCCAGCAGCTTAGGTGTAGGCGGGGTGTCCTACGAGCAGTACTTC

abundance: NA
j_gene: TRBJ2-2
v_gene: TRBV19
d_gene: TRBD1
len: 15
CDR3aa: CASSIGRGWTGELFF
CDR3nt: TGTGCCAGTAGTATAGGCAGGGGGTGGACCGGGGAGCTGTTTTTT

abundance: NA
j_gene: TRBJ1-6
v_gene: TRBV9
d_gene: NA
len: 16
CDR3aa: CASSVVGDSYNSPLHF
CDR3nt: TGTGCCAGCAGCGTAGTGGGGGACTCCTATAATTCACCCCTCCACTTT

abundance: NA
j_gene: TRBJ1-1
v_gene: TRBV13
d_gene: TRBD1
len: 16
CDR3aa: CASSLRAGTVNTEAFF
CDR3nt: TGTGCCAGCAGCTTACGAGCCGGGACAGTGAACACTGAAGCTTTCTTT

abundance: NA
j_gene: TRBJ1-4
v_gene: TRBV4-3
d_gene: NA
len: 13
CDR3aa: CASSVVYNEKLFF
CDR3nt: TGCGCCAGCAGCGTAGTCTATAATGAAAAACTGTTTTTT

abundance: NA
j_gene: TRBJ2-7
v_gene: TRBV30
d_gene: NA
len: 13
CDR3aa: CAWTSDSIPKQYF
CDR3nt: TGTGCCTGGACCTCGGACAGTATTCCTAAGCAGTACTTC

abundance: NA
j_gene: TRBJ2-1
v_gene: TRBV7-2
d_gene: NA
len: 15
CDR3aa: CASSLQGATNNEQFF
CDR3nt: TGTGCCAGCAGCTTGCAGGGCGCAACCAACAATGAGCAGTTCTTC

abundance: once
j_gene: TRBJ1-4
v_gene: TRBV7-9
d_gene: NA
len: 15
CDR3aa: CASSRPAGDGEKLFF
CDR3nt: TGTGCCAGCAGCCGACCTGCGGGGGACGGTGAAAAACTGTTTTTT

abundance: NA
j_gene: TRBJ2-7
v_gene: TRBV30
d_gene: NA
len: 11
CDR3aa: CAWRGLGEQYF
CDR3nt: TGTGCCTGGAGGGGGTTGGGAGAGCAGTACTTC

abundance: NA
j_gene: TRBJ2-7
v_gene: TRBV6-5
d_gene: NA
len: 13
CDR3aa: CASSYLSFYEQYF
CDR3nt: TGTGCCAGCAGTTACCTGAGTTTTTACGAGCAGTACTTC

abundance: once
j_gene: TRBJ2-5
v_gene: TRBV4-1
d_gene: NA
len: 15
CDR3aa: CASSQGASGRETQYF
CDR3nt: NA

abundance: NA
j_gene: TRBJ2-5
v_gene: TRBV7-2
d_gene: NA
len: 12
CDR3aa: CASSLGRETQYF
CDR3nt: TGTGCCAGCAGCTTAGGGCGGGAGACCCAGTACTTC

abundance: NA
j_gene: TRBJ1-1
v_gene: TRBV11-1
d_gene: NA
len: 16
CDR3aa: CASSPVGRGLVTEAFF
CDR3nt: TGTGCCAGCAGCCCAGTCGGAAGAGGGCTGGTCACTGAAGCTTTCTTT

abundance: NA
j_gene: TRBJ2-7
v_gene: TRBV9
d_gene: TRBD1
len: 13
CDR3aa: CASSPRQGYEQYF
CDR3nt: TGTGCCAGCAGCCCGCGACAGGGCTACGAGCAGTACTTC

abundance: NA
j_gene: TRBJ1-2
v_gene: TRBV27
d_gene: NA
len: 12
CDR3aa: CASEDQLYGYTF
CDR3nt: TGTGCCAGCGAGGACCAACTCTATGGCTACACCTTC

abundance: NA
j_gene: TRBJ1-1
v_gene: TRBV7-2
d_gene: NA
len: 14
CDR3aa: CASSLVQGRTEAFF
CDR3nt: TGTGCCAGCAGCTTAGTTCAGGGGAGGACTGAAGCTTTCTTT

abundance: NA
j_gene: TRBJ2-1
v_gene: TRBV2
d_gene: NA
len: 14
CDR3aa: CASIQGGAPNEQFF
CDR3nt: TGTGCCAGCATCCAAGGGGGGGCCCCCAATGAGCAGTTCTTC

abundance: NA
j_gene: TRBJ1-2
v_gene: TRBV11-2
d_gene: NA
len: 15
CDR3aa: CASSQRRTLTNGYTF
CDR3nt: TGTGCCAGCAGCCAGAGGCGAACTCTTACCAATGGCTACACCTTC

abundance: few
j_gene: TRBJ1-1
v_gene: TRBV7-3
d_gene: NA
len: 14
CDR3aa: CASSLRGSDTEAFF
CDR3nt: TGTGCCAGCAGCTTACGGGGGTCGGACACTGAAGCTTTCTTT

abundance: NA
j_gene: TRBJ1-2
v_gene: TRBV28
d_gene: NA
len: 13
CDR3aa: CASTLEGSYGYTF
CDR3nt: TGTGCCAGCACTCTGGAGGGGAGCTATGGCTACACCTTC

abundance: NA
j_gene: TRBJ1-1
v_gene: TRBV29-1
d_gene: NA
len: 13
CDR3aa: CSVKVGSGVEAFF
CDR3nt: TGCAGCGTCAAAGTAGGCTCGGGTGTTGAAGCTTTCTTT

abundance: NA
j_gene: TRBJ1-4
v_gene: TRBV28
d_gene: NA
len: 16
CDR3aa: CASSLRGGATNEKLFF
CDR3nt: TGTGCCAGCAGTTTAAGGGGGGGCGCAACTAATGAAAAACTGTTTTTT

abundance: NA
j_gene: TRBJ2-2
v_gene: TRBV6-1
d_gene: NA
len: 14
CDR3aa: CASRATSYTGELFF
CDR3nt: TGTGCCAGCAGGGCTACTAGCTACACCGGGGAGCTGTTTTTT

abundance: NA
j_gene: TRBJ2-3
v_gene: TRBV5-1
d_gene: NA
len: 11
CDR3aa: CASSREGTQYF
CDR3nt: TGCGCCAGCAGCCGAGAGGGTACGCAGTATTTT

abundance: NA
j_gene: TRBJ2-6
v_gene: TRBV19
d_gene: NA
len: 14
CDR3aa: CASLRTSGANVLTF
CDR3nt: TGTGCCAGTCTTAGGACTTCTGGGGCCAACGTCCTGACTTTC

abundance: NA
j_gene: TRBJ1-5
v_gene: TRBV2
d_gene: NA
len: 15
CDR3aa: CASSNLRGINQPQHF
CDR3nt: TGTGCCAGCAGTAACCTCCGGGGGATCAATCAGCCCCAGCATTTT

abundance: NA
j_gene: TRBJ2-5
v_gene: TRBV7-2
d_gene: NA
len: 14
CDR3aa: CASSLKWLAETQYF
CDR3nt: TGTGCCAGCAGCTTAAAGTGGCTAGCAGAGACCCAGTACTTC

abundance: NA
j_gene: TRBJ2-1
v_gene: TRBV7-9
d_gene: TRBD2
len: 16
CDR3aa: CASSFLTSGIYNEQFF
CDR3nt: TGTGCCAGCAGCTTTCTGACTAGCGGTATATACAATGAGCAGTTCTTC

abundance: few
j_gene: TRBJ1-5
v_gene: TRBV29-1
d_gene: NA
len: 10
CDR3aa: CSVEDGNQHF
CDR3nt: TGCAGCGTTGAGGACGGGAACCAGCATTTT

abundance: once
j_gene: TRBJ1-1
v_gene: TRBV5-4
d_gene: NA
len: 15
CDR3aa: CASSRDQVQNTEAFF
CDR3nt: TGTGCCAGCAGCCGGGATCAGGTGCAGAACACTGAAGCTTTCTTT

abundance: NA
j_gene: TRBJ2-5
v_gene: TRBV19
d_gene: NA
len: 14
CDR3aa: CASSLPGGGETQYF
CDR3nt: TGTGCCAGTAGTCTCCCAGGAGGGGGAGAGACCCAGTACTTC

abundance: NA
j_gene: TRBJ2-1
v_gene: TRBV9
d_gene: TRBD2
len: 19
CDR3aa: CASSVDRWTSGSYYNEQFF
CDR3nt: TGTGCCAGCAGCGTAGATCGTTGGACTAGCGGGAGTTATTACAATGAGCAGTTCTTC

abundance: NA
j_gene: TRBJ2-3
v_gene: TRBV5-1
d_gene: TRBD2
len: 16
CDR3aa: CASSLLAGGPGDTQYF
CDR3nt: TGCGCCAGCAGCTTACTAGCGGGAGGGCCGGGCGATACGCAGTATTTT